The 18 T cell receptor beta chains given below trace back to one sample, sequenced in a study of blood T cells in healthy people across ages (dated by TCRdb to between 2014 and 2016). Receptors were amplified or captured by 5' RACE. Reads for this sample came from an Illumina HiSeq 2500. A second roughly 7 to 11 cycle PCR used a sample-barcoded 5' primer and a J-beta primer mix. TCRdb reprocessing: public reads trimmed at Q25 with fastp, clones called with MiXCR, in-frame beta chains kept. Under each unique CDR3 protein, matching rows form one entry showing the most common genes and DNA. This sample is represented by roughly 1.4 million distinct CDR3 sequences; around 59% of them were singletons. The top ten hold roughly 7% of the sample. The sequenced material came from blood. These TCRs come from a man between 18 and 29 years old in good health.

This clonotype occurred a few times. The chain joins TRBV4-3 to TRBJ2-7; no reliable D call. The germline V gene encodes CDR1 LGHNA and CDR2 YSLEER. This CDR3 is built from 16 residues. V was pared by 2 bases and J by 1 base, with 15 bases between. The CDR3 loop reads CASSQSVGRTSYEQYF. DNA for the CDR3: TGCGCCAGCAGCCAAAGTGTCGGCAGAACATCCTACGAGCAGTACTTC.

CDR3 loop: CASSQDLPGWETQYF. The DNA for the CDR3 is TGTGCCAGCAGCCAAGATTTACCCGGGTGGGAGACCCAGTACTTC. The genes are TRBV3-1 and TRBJ2-4, with D unresolved. The J call could be wrong; TRBJ2-5 is a better fit for the DNA end. The germline gives CDR1 LGHDT, CDR2 YNNKEL (reference sequence). The CDR3 runs 15 residues.

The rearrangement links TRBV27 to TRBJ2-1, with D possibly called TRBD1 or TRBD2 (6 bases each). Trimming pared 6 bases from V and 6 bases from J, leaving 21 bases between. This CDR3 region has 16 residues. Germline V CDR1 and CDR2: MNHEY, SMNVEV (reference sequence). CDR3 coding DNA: TGTGCCAGCAGCCAAAGGGGGGTTGGAAGTGGCAATGAGCAGTTCTTC. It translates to CASSQRGVGSGNEQFF.

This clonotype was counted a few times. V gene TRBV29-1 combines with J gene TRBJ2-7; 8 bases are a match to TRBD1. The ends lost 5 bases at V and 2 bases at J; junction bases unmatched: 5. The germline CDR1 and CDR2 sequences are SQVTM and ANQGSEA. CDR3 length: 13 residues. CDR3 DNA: TGCAGCGTTTTTGTGACAGGGGCCTACGAGCAGTACTTC. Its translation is CSVFVTGAYEQYF.

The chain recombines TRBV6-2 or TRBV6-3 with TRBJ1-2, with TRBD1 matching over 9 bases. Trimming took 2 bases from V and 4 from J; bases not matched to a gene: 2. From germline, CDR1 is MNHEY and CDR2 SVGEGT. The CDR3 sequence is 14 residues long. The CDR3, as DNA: TGTGCCAGCAGTTACCACAGGGGGCCCTATGGCTACACCTTC. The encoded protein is CASSYHRGPYGYTF.

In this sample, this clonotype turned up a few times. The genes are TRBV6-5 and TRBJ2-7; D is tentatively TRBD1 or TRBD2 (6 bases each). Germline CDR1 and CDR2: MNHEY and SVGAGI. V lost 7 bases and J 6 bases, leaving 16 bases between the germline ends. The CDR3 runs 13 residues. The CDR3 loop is CASKAVGGGEQYF. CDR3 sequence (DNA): TGTGCCAGCAAAGCCGTGGGGGGCGGCGAGCAGTACTTC.

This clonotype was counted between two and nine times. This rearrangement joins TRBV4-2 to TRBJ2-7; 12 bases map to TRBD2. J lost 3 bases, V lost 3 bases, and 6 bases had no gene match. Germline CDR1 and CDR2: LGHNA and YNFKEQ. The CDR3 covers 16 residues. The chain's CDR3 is CASSHRTSGTIYEQYF. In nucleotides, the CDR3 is TGTGCCAGCAGCCACCGGACTAGCGGGACCATCTACGAGCAGTACTTC.

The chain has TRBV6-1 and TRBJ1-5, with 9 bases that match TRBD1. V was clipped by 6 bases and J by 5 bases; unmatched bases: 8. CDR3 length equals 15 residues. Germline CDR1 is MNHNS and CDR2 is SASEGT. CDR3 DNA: TGTGCCAGCAGCCCGACAGGGGGAAGTTATCAGCCCCAGCATTTT. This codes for CASSPTGGSYQPQHF.

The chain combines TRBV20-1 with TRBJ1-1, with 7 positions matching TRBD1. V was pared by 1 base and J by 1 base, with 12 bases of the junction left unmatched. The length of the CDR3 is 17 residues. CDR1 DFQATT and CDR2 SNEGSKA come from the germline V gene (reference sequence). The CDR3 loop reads CSARVGGGSVGNTEAFF. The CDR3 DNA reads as TGCAGTGCTAGAGTTGGAGGGGGCTCGGTTGGGAACACTGAAGCTTTCTTT.

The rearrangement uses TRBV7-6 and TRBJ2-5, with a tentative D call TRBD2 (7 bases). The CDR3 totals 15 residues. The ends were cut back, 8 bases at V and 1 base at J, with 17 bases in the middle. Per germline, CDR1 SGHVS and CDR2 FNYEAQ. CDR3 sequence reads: CASGRGEIPQETQYF. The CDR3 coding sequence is TGTGCCAGCGGGAGGGGGGAGATTCCCCAAGAGACCCAGTACTTC.

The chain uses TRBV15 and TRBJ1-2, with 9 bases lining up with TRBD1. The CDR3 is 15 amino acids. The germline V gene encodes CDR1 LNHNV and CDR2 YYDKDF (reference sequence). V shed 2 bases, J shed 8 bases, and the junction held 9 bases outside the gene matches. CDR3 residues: CATSRLGQGFQGYTF. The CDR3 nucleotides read TGTGCCACCAGCAGACTGGGACAGGGTTTTCAGGGCTACACCTTC.

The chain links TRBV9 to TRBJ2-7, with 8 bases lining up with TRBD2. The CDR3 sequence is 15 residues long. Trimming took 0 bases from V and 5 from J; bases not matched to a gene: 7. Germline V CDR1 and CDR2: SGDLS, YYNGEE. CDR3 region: CASSVALTSVNEQYF. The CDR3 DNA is TGTGCCAGCAGCGTAGCTTTGACTAGCGTAAACGAGCAGTACTTC.

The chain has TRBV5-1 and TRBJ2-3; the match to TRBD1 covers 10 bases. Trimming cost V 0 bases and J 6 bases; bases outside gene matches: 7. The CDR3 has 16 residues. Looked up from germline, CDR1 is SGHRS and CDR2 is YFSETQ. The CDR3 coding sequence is TGCGCCAGCAGCTTGGACGGGACAGGGGAAGGGGATACGCAGTATTTT. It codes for CASSLDGTGEGDTQYF.

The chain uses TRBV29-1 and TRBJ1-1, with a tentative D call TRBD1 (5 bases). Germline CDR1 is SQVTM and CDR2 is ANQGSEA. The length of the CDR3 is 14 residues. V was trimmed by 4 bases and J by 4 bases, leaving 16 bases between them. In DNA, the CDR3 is TGCAGCGTTGTTGGGACGGGGAAGGGCACTGAAGCTTTCTTT. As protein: CSVVGTGKGTEAFF.

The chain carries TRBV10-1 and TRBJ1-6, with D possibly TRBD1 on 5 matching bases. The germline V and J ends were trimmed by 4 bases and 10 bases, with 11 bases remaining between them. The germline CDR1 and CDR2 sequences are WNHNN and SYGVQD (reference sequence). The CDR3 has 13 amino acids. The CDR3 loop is CASSVTVKSPLHF. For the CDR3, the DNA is TGCGCCAGCAGTGTGACAGTCAAGTCACCCCTCCACTTT.

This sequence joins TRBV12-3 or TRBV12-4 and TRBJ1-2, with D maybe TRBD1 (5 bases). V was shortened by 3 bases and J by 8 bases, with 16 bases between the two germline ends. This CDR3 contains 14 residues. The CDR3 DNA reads TGTGCCAGCAGTTTCGGGGGACTCCCGCGGGGCTACACCTTC. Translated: CASSFGGLPRGYTF.

CDR3 protein: CASSLGGSGAYEQYF. The CDR3 region has the DNA TGTGCCAGCAGTTTAGGAGGGTCGGGTGCCTACGAGCAGTACTTC. The chain couples TRBV27 to TRBJ2-7; D is possibly TRBD2 (6 bases). The germline V gene has CDR1 MNHEY and CDR2 SMNVEV (reference sequence). Trimming cost V 2 bases and J 2 bases, with 13 bases left between them. The length of the CDR3 is 15 residues.

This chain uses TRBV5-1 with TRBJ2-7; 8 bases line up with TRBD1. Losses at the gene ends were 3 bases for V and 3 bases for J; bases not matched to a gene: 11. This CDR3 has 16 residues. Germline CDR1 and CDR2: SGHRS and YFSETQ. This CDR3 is CASSSLSGTGNYEQYF. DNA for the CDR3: TGCGCCAGCAGCTCGCTATCTGGGACAGGAAACTACGAGCAGTACTTC.